The 9 T cell receptor beta chains below come from one sample, sequenced in a study of T cell changes during pregnancy in multiple sclerosis. Method: immunoSEQ multiplex PCR; TCRdb's copy keeps in-frame clones and lacks some. The sample lists roughly 66,000 clones, roughly 90% occurring once. The sample was peripheral blood, taken in the first trimester of pregnancy. The receptors were sampled from a female donor with multiple sclerosis, enrolled in a pregnancy study.

The V call is TRBV29-1, the J call TRBJ2-3; 12 bases fit TRBD2. The CDR3 has 13 residues. J gave up 5 bases and V 7 bases, and 4 bases lay outside the gene matches. Germline CDR1 reads SQVTM; CDR2 reads ANQGSEA. The CDR3 sequence: CSGRLAGEDTQYF. The CDR3 DNA reads as TGCAGCGGTAGACTAGCGGGAGAAGATACGCAGTATTTT.

In this sample, this clone turned up a few times. V and J are TRBV19 and TRBJ1-4; D may be TRBD1 (6 bases). Trimming removed 4 bases from V and 1 base from J, with 31 bases in between. CDR1 and CDR2 from the germline V gene are LNHDA and SQIVND (reference sequence). The CDR3 totals 22 residues. CDR3: CASSTGDQGFFGSIGTNEKLFF. In DNA form, the CDR3 reads TGTGCCAGTAGTACTGGGGACCAGGGGTTTTTTGGTTCAATTGGAACTAATGAAAAACTGTTTTTT. Together with reference TRBV19 and TRBJ1-4, the CDR3 gives the full variable domain: DGGITQSPKYLFRKEGQNVTLSCEQNLNHDAMYWYRQDPGQGLRLIYYSQIVNDFQKGDIAEGYSVSREKKESFPLTVTSAQKNPTAFYLCASSTGDQGFFGSIGTNEKLFFGSGTQLSVL.

The chain carries TRBV19 and TRBJ1-1; the D gene is possibly TRBD1 (5 bases). V gave up 3 bases and J gave up 8 bases, with 13 bases separating them. CDR3 size: 13 residues. CDR1 is LNHDA, CDR2 SQIVND, per germline (reference sequence). In DNA form, the CDR3 reads TGTGCCAGTAGTATGAGTGGGGCCCGAGAAGCTTTCTTT. Translated, it gives CASSMSGAREAFF.

This chain links TRBV5-4 with TRBJ2-6; D is unclear. The length of the CDR3 is 13 residues. V lost 2 bases to trimming and J lost 2 bases, with 2 bases between them. Germline CDR1 and CDR2: SGHNT and YYREEE (reference sequence). In DNA, the CDR3 is TGTGCCAGCAGCTTTACTGGGGCCAACGTCCTGACTTTC. Amino acid sequence: CASSFTGANVLTF. The variable domain in full, completed from reference TRBV5-4 and TRBJ2-6, reads ETGVTQSPTHLIKTRGQQVTLRCSSQSGHNTVSWYQQALGQGPQFIFQYYREEENGRGNFPPRFSGLQFPNYSSELNVNALELDDSALYLCASSFTGANVLTFGAGSRLTVL.

This clone has just a few counts. This sequence joins TRBV6-5 and TRBJ1-1, with a tentative D call TRBD1 (5 bases). Between the trimmed V and J ends, which lost 3 bases and 5 bases, there was a span of 13 bases. Germline lookup yields CDR1 MNHEY and CDR2 SVGAGI. This CDR3 is built from 14 residues. CDR3 residues: CASSYTQGQTEAFF. The CDR3 nucleotides are TGTGCCAGCAGTTATACCCAGGGCCAGACTGAAGCTTTCTTT.

CDR3 protein: CASSFGTSGYNEQFF. CDR3 sequence (DNA): TGTGCCAGCAGCTTCGGGACTAGCGGTTACAATGAGCAGTTCTTC. The gene calls are TRBV5-8 and TRBJ2-1; TRBD2 matches 11 bases. Germline V CDR1 and CDR2: SGHTS, YDEGEE. The CDR3 is 15 residues long. V was pared by 2 bases and J by 4 bases, with 2 bases of the junction left unmatched.

The V call is TRBV29-1, the J call TRBJ2-5; D possibly corresponds to TRBD2 (5 bases). CDR3 length: 15 residues. V was clipped by 0 bases and J by 1 base, with 12 bases between them. The germline V gene encodes CDR1 SQVTM and CDR2 ANQGSEA. CDR3 sequence reads: CSVEDGKRIQETQYF. CDR3 bases: TGCAGCGTTGAAGATGGTAAGCGGATCCAAGAGACCCAGTACTTC. Filled out from reference TRBV29-1 and TRBJ2-5, the complete variable domain reads SAVISQKPSRDICQRGTSLTIQCQVDSQVTMMFWYRQQPGQSLTLIATANQGSEATYESGFVIDKFPISRPNLTFSTLTVSNMSPEDSSIYLCSVEDGKRIQETQYFGPGTRLLVL.

The rearrangement links TRBV4-3 to TRBJ2-1; no definite D call. Germline V gene lookup returns CDR1 LGHNA and CDR2 YSLEER. CDR3 size: 14 residues. Trimming pared 1 base from V and 8 bases from J, leaving 12 bases between. The CDR3 here is CASSQALVSDEQFF. The CDR3 bases are TGCGCCAGCAGCCAAGCCCTCGTTTCCGATGAGCAGTTCTTC.

The chain is built from TRBV6-5 and TRBJ1-2; no firm D call. CDR1 and CDR2 (germline): MNHEY, SVGAGI. The CDR3 extends over 13 amino acids. Trimming took off 6 bases at V and 6 bases at J, with 14 bases between the two ends. The CDR3 DNA reads as TGTGCCAGCAGCCCCCGGGAGGAGGATGGCTACACCTTC. It is translated as CASSPREEDGYTF.